The 31 T cell receptor beta chains below come from one sample, sequenced in a study of blood T cell repertoires in COVID-19. Repertoires were generated with immunoSEQ multiplex PCR, while TCRdb's copy carries only in-frame clones and drops some. The sample lists more than 150,000 clones; around nine tenths were seen once. The sample taken for sequencing was peripheral blood. These receptors came from a man aged 35 to 55 with active or convalescent COVID-19.

This chain joins TRBV5-8 and TRBJ2-5; 10 bases line up with TRBD1. Germline V gene sequence: CDR1 SGHTS, CDR2 YDEGEE. This CDR3 comprises 16 residues. V gave up 4 bases and J gave up 5 bases; unmatched junction bases: 11. DNA of the CDR3: TGTGCCAGCAGCCCACTTACGACAGGGGGCTATGAGACCCAGTACTTC. Protein: CASSPLTTGGYETQYF.

The genes are TRBV11-2 and TRBJ1-6; the D is unclear. The CDR3 consists of 16 residues. Germline-derived CDR1 and CDR2 are SGHAT and FQNNGV. Trimming shortened V by 0 bases and J by 6 bases, and 12 bases separated the two germline ends. CDR3: CASSLEGARRNSPLHF. CDR3 coding DNA: TGTGCCAGCAGCTTAGAAGGTGCCAGGCGTAATTCACCCCTCCACTTT.

The sample holds one count of this clone. This rearrangement joins TRBV28 to TRBJ2-5, with 14 bases lining up with TRBD2. This CDR3 comprises 15 residues. Losses at the gene ends were 5 bases for V and 5 bases for J; bases not matched to a gene: 4. Germline values: CDR1 MDHEN, CDR2 SYDVKM. This CDR3 reads CASSLGTSGGETQYF. Written as DNA, the CDR3 is TGTGCCAGCAGTCTGGGGACTAGCGGGGGTGAGACCCAGTACTTC.

The V gene is TRBV7-8, the J gene TRBJ1-5; D call uncertain. With 5 bases removed from V and 5 bases from J, the gap between germline ends came to 13 bases. This CDR3 is 14 amino acids long. CDR1 SGHVS and CDR2 FQNEAQ come from the germline V gene. CDR3 coding DNA: TGTGCCAGCAGCCTTTCGGACGGGGATCAGCCCCAGCATTTT. This gives the protein CASSLSDGDQPQHF.

The V and J genes are TRBV11-3 and TRBJ1-1, with D unclear. CDR3 size: 13 residues. Trimming took off 6 bases at V and 5 bases at J, with 13 bases between the two ends. Germline CDR1 SGHNT, CDR2 YENEEA. The CDR3 protein is CASRRRDGTEAFF. Here the CDR3 DNA reads TGTGCCAGCAGACGCCGGGATGGAACTGAAGCTTTCTTT. Supplemented by reference TRBV11-3 and TRBJ1-1, the full variable domain reads EAGVVQSPRYKIIEKKQPVAFWCNPISGHNTLYWYLQNLGQGPELLIRYENEEAVDDSQLPKDRFSAERLKGVDSTLKIQPAELGDSAVYLCASRRRDGTEAFFGQGTRLTVV.

V gene TRBV3-1 (or the pseudogene TRBV3-2) combines with J gene TRBJ2-5; 7 bases align to TRBD2. This CDR3 is built from 15 residues. The V gene end was trimmed by 4 bases and the J gene end by 5 bases; junction bases not matched to a gene: 10. CDR1 is LGHDT and CDR2 is YNNKEL in the germline V gene (reference sequence). The CDR3 bases are TGTGCCAGCAGCCCCGGGGTAGCGGGCGGGGAGACCCAGTACTTC. It encodes CASSPGVAGGETQYF.

CDR3 protein: CASSRRLARDGDNEQFF. CDR3 coding DNA: TGTGCCAGCAGCCGTAGACTAGCGAGGGACGGAGACAATGAGCAGTTCTTC. The chain combines TRBV14 with TRBJ2-1, with 8 bases matching TRBD2. The germline gives CDR1 SGHDN, CDR2 FVKESK. The CDR3 totals 17 residues. V lost 4 bases, J lost 5 bases, and 13 bases stayed unmatched.

This chain links TRBV3-1 (or the pseudogene TRBV3-2) with TRBJ1-2; 8 bases align to TRBD1. Germline loops: CDR1 LGHDT, CDR2 YNNKEL (reference sequence). The CDR3 covers 13 residues. Trimming removed 5 bases from V and 4 bases from J; junction bases left unmatched: 3. CDR3: CASSIGTGYGYTF. The CDR3 region has the DNA TGTGCCAGCAGCATCGGGACAGGCTATGGCTACACCTTC.

The chain has TRBV4-1 and TRBJ1-2, with D tentatively TRBD1 (6 bases). V was pared by 0 bases and J by 6 bases, with 14 bases between. The length of the CDR3 is 15 residues. Germline V gives CDR1 MGHRA, CDR2 YSYEKL. The CDR3: CASSQEQGGLDGYTF. In nucleotides, the CDR3 is TGCGCCAGCAGCCAAGAACAGGGTGGTCTCGATGGCTACACCTTC.

This sequence joins TRBV28 and TRBJ1-2, with D unresolved. The CDR3 is 17 residues long. V dropped 6 bases and J dropped 8 bases, with 28 bases sitting between them. Germline-derived CDR1 and CDR2 are MDHEN and SYDVKM. The CDR3 nucleotides read TGTGCCAGCAGACAGTCACGGACTCTTGCATCTCTAGGGGGCTACACCTTC. Encoded protein: CASRQSRTLASLGGYTF.

The chain employs TRBV29-1 and TRBJ1-1; 8 nucleotides line up with TRBD1. Germline V gives CDR1 SQVTM, CDR2 ANQGSEA. The CDR3 runs to 13 residues. Unmatched junction bases numbered 6, after V lost 4 bases and J lost 5 bases. CDR3 nucleotide sequence: TGCAGCGTTGCCGACAGGGGAGGGACTGAAGCTTTCTTT. It translates to CSVADRGGTEAFF.

Worth noting for this clone: Other DNA variants within this sample encode the same CDR3. The gene calls are TRBV5-1 and TRBJ2-5; 8 nucleotides agree with TRBD2. Trimming at V came to 0 bases and at J to 2 bases, leaving 3 bases not matched to a gene. The CDR3 spans 15 residues. Germline loops: CDR1 SGHRS, CDR2 YFSETQ. CDR3 bases: TGCGCCAGCAGCTTGGCCGCGGGGGGTCAAGAGACCCAGTACTTC. This sequence encodes CASSLAAGGQETQYF.

This chain connects TRBV25-1 to TRBJ2-4; 7 positions match TRBD1. In germline, CDR1 is MGHDK, CDR2 SYGVNS. V lost 4 bases to trimming and J lost 6 bases; unmatched junction nucleotides: 9. The CDR3 has 15 amino acids. The CDR3 bases are TGTGCCAGCAGTGCCGGAACAGGGGTGGGAAACATTCAGTACTTC. This gives the protein CASSAGTGVGNIQYF.

The chain employs TRBV5-6 and TRBJ1-1, with D tentatively TRBD1 (5 bases). In germline, CDR1 is SGHDT, CDR2 YYEEEE. The length of the CDR3 is 14 residues. V was trimmed by 0 bases and J by 0 bases, leaving 6 bases between them. The CDR3: CASSLGQMNTEAFF. CDR3 nucleotides: TGTGCCAGCAGCTTGGGACAGATGAACACTGAAGCTTTCTTT.

The chain combines TRBV20-1 with TRBJ2-1, with 16 positions matching TRBD2. This CDR3 region has 19 residues. V shed 6 bases and J 2 bases; nucleotides not matched to a gene: 13. Looked up from germline, CDR1 is DFQATT and CDR2 is SNEGSKA (reference sequence). CDR3 in DNA: TGCAGTGCCAGTCCCCTGGGACTAGCGGGGGGGGCTACCTACAATGAGCAGTTCTTC. It translates to CSASPLGLAGGATYNEQFF.

The chain has TRBV6-1 and TRBJ2-7; 9 nucleotides align to TRBD1. Germline V gene sequence: CDR1 MNHNS, CDR2 SASEGT. Trimming at V came to 1 base and at J to 3 bases, leaving 1 base not matched to a gene. The CDR3 spans 14 residues. The CDR3 spells CASSEGTGVYEQYF. DNA of the CDR3: TGTGCCAGCAGTGAAGGGACAGGGGTCTACGAGCAGTACTTC.

This chain links TRBV18 with TRBJ2-1; 8 nucleotides match TRBD2. Germline CDR1 is KGHSH and CDR2 is LQKENI. The trim removed 2 bases at V and 8 bases at J, leaving 2 bases unmatched. CDR3 size: 13 residues. The CDR3 loop is CASSPAGGDEQFF. The CDR3 DNA sequence: TGTGCCAGCTCACCAGCGGGGGGAGATGAGCAGTTCTTC.

The chain employs TRBV3-1 (or the pseudogene TRBV3-2) and TRBJ1-4; D is uncertain. CDR3 length: 14 amino acids. The V gene lost 6 bases and the J gene lost 6 bases, with 14 bases spanning the gap. Germline CDR1 reads LGHDT; CDR2 reads YNNKEL (reference sequence). The CDR3 coding sequence is TGTGCCAGCAGAAAACGGGGTGGTGATGAAAAACTGTTTTTT. Translation: CASRKRGGDEKLFF.

CDR3 residues: CASSRGSYNSPLHF. CDR3 coding DNA: TGTGCCAGCAGCAGGGGTTCCTATAATTCACCCCTCCACTTT. J is TRBJ1-6 and V is TRBV5-6; a possible D gene is TRBD1 (5 bases). V was shortened by 4 bases and J by 1 base, with 6 bases between the two germline ends. The CDR3 sequence is 14 residues long. From germline, CDR1 is SGHDT and CDR2 YYEEEE.

This chain links TRBV6-2 or TRBV6-3 with TRBJ2-3; 8 positions agree with TRBD2. J lost 2 bases, V lost 4 bases, and 5 bases had no gene match. This CDR3 has 15 amino acids. The germline V gene has CDR1 MNHEY and CDR2 SVGEGT. The CDR3 region is CASSFGLAFTDTQYF. The CDR3 DNA reads TGTGCCAGCAGTTTCGGACTAGCCTTCACAGATACGCAGTATTTT.

The chain joins TRBV20-1 to TRBJ2-2; tentatively, D is TRBD1 (6 bases). The CDR3 has 13 amino acids. V was clipped by 3 bases and J by 4 bases, with 9 bases between them. The V gene's germline CDR1 is DFQATT and CDR2 SNEGSKA (reference sequence). In DNA form, the CDR3 reads TGCAGTGCTAGTGGGGGCTCCACCGGGGAGCTGTTTTTT. Encoded protein: CSASGGSTGELFF.

This clone appeared a few times. This chain joins TRBV15 and TRBJ2-1, with TRBD2 matching over 8 bases. Germline V CDR1 and CDR2: LNHNV, YYDKDF (reference sequence). V lost 3 bases and J lost 14; bases outside the gene matches: 15. The CDR3 extends over 15 amino acids. CDR3: CATSRGRGLGSEKFF. The CDR3 nucleotides are TGTGCCACCAGCAGGGGGAGGGGACTAGGGTCGGAGAAGTTCTTC.

The chain recombines TRBV6-5 with TRBJ1-1; 7 bases fit TRBD1. Germline V gives CDR1 MNHEY, CDR2 SVGAGI. The CDR3 consists of 15 residues. V was pared by 6 bases and J by 1 base, with 8 bases of the junction left unmatched. The CDR3: CASRSTGAENTEAFF. The CDR3 nucleotides are TGTGCCAGCAGGTCAACAGGGGCGGAGAACACTGAAGCTTTCTTT.

This chain links TRBV10-3 with TRBJ1-1; TRBD1 agrees at 9 bases. The germline V gene has CDR1 ENHRY and CDR2 SYGVKD. CDR3 length: 16 residues. After removal of 2 bases from V and 5 bases from J, the junction contained 9 bases not matched to a gene. The CDR3 DNA sequence: TGTGCCATCAGTGAGCCCGCACAGGGGGCGCGAACTGAAGCTTTCTTT. Translated: CAISEPAQGARTEAFF.

The V and J genes are TRBV18 and TRBJ2-7; 9 nucleotides match TRBD2. Per the germline V gene, CDR1 is KGHSH and CDR2 is LQKENI. The J segment lost 4 bases and the V segment lost 5 bases, leaving 9 bases of the junction unmatched. There are 15 residues in the CDR3. The CDR3 coding sequence is TGTGCCAGCTCAGCGTCTGGCGGGGGGGAATACGAGCAGTACTTC. This sequence encodes CASSASGGGEYEQYF.

The chain has TRBV11-2 and TRBJ1-2, with 7 bases lining up with TRBD1. V shed 6 bases, J shed 7 bases, and the junction held 17 bases outside the gene matches. The V gene's germline CDR1 is SGHAT and CDR2 FQNNGV. The CDR3 length is 16 residues. The DNA of the CDR3 is TGTGCCAGCAGGGGTGCCCCCGGGACAGATCAATCTGGCTACACCTTC. Protein sequence: CASRGAPGTDQSGYTF.

This sequence joins TRBV19 and TRBJ1-5, with no clear D. Germline lookup yields CDR1 LNHDA and CDR2 SQIVND (reference sequence). Trimming stripped 7 bases from V and 6 bases from J, with 10 bases between. This CDR3 has 12 residues. The CDR3 DNA reads TGTGCCAGTAAGACAACACGTCAGCCCCAGCATTTT. This sequence encodes CASKTTRQPQHF.

The genes are TRBV30 and TRBJ2-7, with D unresolved. The CDR3 consists of 12 residues. CDR1 and CDR2 from the germline V gene are GTSNPN and SVGIG (reference sequence). Trimming cost V 3 bases and J 5 bases, with 11 bases left between them. In nucleotides, the CDR3 is TGTGCCTGGAGCCGAGCCCTCGACGAGCAGTACTTC. Translating gives CAWSRALDEQYF.

V is TRBV28 and J is TRBJ2-5; 11 bases are a match to TRBD1. Per the germline V gene, CDR1 is MDHEN and CDR2 is SYDVKM. The CDR3 loop spans 16 amino acids. The V gene end was trimmed by 2 bases and the J gene end by 1 base; junction bases not matched to a gene: 3. The CDR3 here is CASSLIGQGAQETQYF. In nucleotides, the CDR3 is TGTGCCAGCAGTTTAATAGGACAGGGGGCCCAAGAGACCCAGTACTTC.

This chain links TRBV5-1 with TRBJ2-5; 8 bases are shared with TRBD2. The germline CDR1 and CDR2 sequences are SGHRS and YFSETQ. The CDR3 loop spans 14 amino acids. V gave up 6 bases and J gave up 7 bases; unmatched junction bases: 11. The DNA of the CDR3 is TGCGCCAGCAAAATCGGGGGGGATCTAGGGACCCAGTACTTC. It is translated as CASKIGGDLGTQYF.

In nucleotides, the CDR3 is TGTGCCAGCAGTTACTCGACCAGCAGGATCGATCAGCCCCAGCATTTT. Translated: CASSYSTSRIDQPQHF. J is TRBJ1-5 and V is TRBV6-6, with D hard to call. The CDR3 length is 16 residues. Germline V gene data show CDR1 as MNHNY and CDR2 as SVGAGI (reference sequence). Trimming left V 0 bases short and J 5 bases short, with 14 bases between.